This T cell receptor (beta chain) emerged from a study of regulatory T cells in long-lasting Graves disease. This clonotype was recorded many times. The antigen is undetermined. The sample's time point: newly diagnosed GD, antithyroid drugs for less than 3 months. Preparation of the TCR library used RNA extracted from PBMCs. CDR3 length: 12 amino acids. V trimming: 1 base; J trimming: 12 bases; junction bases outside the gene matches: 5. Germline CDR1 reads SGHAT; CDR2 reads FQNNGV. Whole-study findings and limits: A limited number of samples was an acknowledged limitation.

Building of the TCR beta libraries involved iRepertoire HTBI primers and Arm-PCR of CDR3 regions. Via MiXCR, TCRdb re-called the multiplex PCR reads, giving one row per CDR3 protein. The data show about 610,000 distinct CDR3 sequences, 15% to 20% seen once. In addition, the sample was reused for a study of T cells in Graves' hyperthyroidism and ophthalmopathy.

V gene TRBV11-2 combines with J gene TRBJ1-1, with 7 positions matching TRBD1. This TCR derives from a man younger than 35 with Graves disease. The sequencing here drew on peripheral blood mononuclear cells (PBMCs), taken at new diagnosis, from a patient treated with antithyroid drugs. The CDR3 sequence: CASSLGATGTFF. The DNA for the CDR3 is TGTGCCAGCAGCTTAGGAGCGACAGGGACTTTCTTT.